This T cell receptor (beta chain) was identified in a study of T-cell memory formation after mild COVID-19. Study-wide results and caveats: Some clones that responded were present in memory (sampled pre-infection), which suggests cross-reactive memory joined.

Concerning this clonotype itself: What it binds is unknown.

This CDR3 is built from 12 residues. The germline V gene has CDR1 MNHEY and CDR2 SVGEGT. Deletions cut 3 bases from V and 8 bases from J, with 10 bases between. TCRdb reprocessed the 5' RACE reads with MiXCR, giving one entry per CDR3 protein. Of about 400,000 distinct CDR3 sequences in the sample, roughly 17% were seen once. The TCR was taken from a man younger than 35 who had mild COVID-19 (a few samples of this study predate the infection). Cell type and time point are not known. Sequenced material: PBMCs or a T cell subset sorted from them (not recorded which). V is TRBV6-2 or TRBV6-3 and J is TRBJ1-2, with a weak D call TRBD1 (6 bases). CDR3 DNA sequence: TGTGCCAGCAGTTATTGGACAGAAGGCTACACCTTC. This translates into CASSYWTEGYTF.